The clone carrying this TCR beta chain was seen a few times. V lost 4 bases, J lost 0 bases, and 11 bases lay in between. Germline V CDR1 and CDR2: SGHTA, FQGNSA. This CDR3 is 15 amino acids long. The data stem from a study of T-cell memory formation after mild COVID-19. In TCRdb, the 5' RACE reads were re-called with MiXCR into one record per CDR3 protein. The sample yields about 360,000 distinct CDR3 sequences, approximately 14% seen once. Sequencing input: PBMCs or a T cell subset sorted from them (not recorded which). The TCR sequence derives from a man younger than 35 who had mild COVID-19 (a few samples of this study predate the infection). Cell type and time point are not known. The genes are TRBV7-2 and TRBJ2-3, with D unclear. CDR3 sequence reads: CASSSTLASTDTQYF. CDR3 nucleotide sequence: TGTGCCAGCAGCTCCACACTTGCTAGCACAGATACGCAGTATTTT. The full variable domain, with the rest looked up from reference TRBV7-2 and TRBJ2-3, is GAGVSQSPSNKVTEKGKDVELRCDPISGHTALYWYRQSLGQGLEFLIYFQGNSAPDKSGLPSDRFSAERTGGSVSTLTIQRTQQEDSAVYLCASSSTLASTDTQYFGPGTRLTVL.